The clone carrying this TCR beta chain was detected only a few times. Its antigen is unknown. The record originates from a study of beta chain features in type 1 diabetes. Study results and limitations: Naive, central memory and regulatory TCRB repertoires appeared more similar among patients than healthy donors.

Germline lookup yields CDR1 SGHTA and CDR2 FQGNSA. V was cut by 10 bases and J by 3 bases, with 16 bases left in between. The CDR3 is 13 amino acids. Reverse transcribing all isolated RNA meant expressed TCRB transcripts were sequenced. Assay used: immunoSEQ multiplex PCR; TCRdb lists only in-frame clones, some missing. Of just over 600,000 clones detected, 15% to 19% appear once; the ten largest clones hold around 0.095%. This sequence joins TRBV7-2 and TRBJ2-7; D gene unclear. The origin of this receptor is a man between 18 and 35 years old in good health. The sample was naive CD4+ T cells from blood. The CDR3 coding sequence is TGTGCCACCTCAAATCCGGGCCTCTACGAGCAGTACTTC. Its translation: CATSNPGLYEQYF. The full variable domain, with the rest looked up from reference TRBV7-2 and TRBJ2-7, is GAGVSQSPSNKVTEKGKDVELRCDPISGHTALYWYRQSLGQGLEFLIYFQGNSAPDKSGLPSDRFSAERTGGSVSTLTIQRTQQEDSAVYLCATSNPGLYEQYFGPGTRLTVT.